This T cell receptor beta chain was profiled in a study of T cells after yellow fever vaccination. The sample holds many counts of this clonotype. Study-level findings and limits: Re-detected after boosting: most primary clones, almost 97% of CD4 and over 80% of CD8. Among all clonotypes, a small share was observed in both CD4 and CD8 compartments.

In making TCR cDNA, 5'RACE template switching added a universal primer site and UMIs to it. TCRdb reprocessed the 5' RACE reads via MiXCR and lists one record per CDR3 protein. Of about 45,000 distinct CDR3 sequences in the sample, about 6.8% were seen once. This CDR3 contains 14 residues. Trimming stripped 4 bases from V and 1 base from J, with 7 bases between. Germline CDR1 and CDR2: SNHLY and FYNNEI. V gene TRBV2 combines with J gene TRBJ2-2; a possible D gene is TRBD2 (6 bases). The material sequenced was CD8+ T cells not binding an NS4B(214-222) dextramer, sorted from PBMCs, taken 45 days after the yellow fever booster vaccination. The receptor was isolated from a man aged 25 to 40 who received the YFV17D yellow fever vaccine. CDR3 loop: CASSGTKNTGELFF. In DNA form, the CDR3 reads TGTGCCAGCAGTGGGACTAAGAACACCGGGGAGCTGTTTTTT.